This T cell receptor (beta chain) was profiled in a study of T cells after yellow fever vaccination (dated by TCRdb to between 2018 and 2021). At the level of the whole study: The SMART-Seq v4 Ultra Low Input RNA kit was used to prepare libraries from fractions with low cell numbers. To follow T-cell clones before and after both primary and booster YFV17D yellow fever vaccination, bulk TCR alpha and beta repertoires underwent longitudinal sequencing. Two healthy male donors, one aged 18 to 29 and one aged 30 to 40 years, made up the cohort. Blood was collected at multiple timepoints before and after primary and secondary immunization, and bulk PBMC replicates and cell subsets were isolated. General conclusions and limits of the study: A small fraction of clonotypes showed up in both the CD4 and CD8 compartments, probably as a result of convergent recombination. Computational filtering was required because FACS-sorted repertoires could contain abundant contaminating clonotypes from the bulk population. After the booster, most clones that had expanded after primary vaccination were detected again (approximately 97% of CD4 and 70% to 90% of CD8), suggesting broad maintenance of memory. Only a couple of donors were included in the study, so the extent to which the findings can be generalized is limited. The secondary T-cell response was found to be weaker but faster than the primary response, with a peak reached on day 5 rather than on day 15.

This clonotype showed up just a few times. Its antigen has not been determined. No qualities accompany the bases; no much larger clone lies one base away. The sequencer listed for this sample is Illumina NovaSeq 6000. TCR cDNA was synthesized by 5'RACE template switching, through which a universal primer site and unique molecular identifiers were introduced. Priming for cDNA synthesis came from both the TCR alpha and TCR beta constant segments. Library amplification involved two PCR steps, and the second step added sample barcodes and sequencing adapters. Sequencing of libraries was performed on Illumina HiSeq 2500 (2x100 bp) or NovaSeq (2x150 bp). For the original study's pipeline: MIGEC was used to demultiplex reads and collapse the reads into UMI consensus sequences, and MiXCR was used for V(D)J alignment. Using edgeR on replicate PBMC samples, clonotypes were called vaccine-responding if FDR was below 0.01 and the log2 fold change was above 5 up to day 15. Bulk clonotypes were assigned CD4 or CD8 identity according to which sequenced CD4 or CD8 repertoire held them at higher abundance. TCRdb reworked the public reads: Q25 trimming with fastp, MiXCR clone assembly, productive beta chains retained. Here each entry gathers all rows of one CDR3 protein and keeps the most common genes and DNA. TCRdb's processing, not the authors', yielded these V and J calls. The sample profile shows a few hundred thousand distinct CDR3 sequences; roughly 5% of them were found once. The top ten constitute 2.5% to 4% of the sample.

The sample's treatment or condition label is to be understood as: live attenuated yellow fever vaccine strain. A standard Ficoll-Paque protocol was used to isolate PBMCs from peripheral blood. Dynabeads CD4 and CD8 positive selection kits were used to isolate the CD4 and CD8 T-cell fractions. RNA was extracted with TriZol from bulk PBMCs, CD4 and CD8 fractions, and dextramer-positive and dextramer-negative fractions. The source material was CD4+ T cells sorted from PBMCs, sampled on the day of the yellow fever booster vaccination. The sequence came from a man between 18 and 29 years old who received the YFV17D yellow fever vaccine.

The base sequence is TGTGCCAGCAGGCCTCCCTCTCGGACTAGCGGGGAGGCAGAGACCCAGTACTTC. Its amino acids are CASRPPSRTSGEAETQYF. The chain couples TRBV12-3 or TRBV12-4 to TRBJ2-5, and 12 bases in between align with TRBD2. The CDR3 numbers 18 residues from cysteine through phenylalanine. Of the read, only the CDR3 DNA is kept; its 54 bases are in frame from base 1. V ends up 6 bases short and J 4 bases short, with an unmatched junction base count of 15.